Listed below are T cell receptor beta chains from one sample, sequenced in a study of technical replicates of blood from a few donors. This table comes from immunoSEQ multiplex PCR, and its TCRdb copy is limited to in-frame clones, with some not included. The data show around 83,000 clones, with over 90% seen just once and under 0.5% held by the top ten. The material sequenced was T cells isolated from PBMCs. The origin of the receptors is a human donor in good health. The CDR3 runs from the conserved cysteine through the conserved F or W. The D gene is left open where the match is weak. Size is stated for part of the rows, as once, few or many counts, or as a class when the clone is expanded.

V: TRBV4-2; size: NA; J: TRBJ2-1; D: TRBD1; CDR3: CASSQEGQGARNEQFF; DNA: TGTGCCAGCAGCCAAGAGGGACAGGGAGCTCGAAATGAGCAGTTCTTC
V: TRBV19; size: NA; J: TRBJ1-2; D: TRBD1; CDR3: CASKQQGRGGYTF; DNA: TGTGCCAGTAAACAACAGGGGCGGGGTGGCTACACCTTC
V: TRBV15; size: once; J: TRBJ2-5; D: NA; CDR3: CATSRDLEGETQYF; DNA: TGTGCCACCAGCAGAGATCTGGAGGGAGAGACCCAGTACTTC
V: TRBV6-5; size: NA; J: TRBJ2-7; D: TRBD2; CDR3: CASSNAGGASYEQYF; DNA: TGTGCCAGCAGCAACGCGGGGGGCGCATCCTACGAGCAGTACTTC
V: TRBV29-1; size: NA; J: TRBJ2-1; D: TRBD2; CDR3: CSATSGLAGDHNEQFF; DNA: TGCAGCGCCACCTCCGGGTTAGCGGGAGACCACAATGAGCAGTTCTTC
V: TRBV27; size: NA; J: TRBJ2-5; D: NA; CDR3: CASSLFSGLPETQYF; DNA: TGTGCCAGCAGTTTATTTTCAGGCCTCCCGGAGACCCAGTACTTC
V: TRBV5-6; size: NA; J: TRBJ2-7; D: TRBD1; CDR3: CASSLGQVRYEQYF; DNA: TGTGCCAGCAGCCTAGGACAGGTCAGGTACGAGCAGTACTTC
V: TRBV29-1; size: NA; J: TRBJ1-1; D: NA; CDR3: CSVPINEGSLFTEAFF; DNA: TGCAGCGTTCCAATTAATGAGGGTTCACTCTTTACTGAAGCTTTCTTT
V: TRBV6-5; size: NA; J: TRBJ2-7; D: NA; CDR3: CASSYRASGPQAEQYF; DNA: TGTGCCAGCAGTTACAGAGCTTCAGGGCCTCAAGCCGAGCAGTACTTC
V: TRBV9; size: NA; J: TRBJ2-1; D: NA; CDR3: CASSFTFSGSEQFF; DNA: TGTGCCAGCAGCTTTACCTTTAGCGGTAGTGAGCAGTTCTTC
V: TRBV6-5; size: NA; J: TRBJ1-1; D: TRBD1; CDR3: CASRPGQPKSEAFF; DNA: TGTGCCAGCAGACCGGGACAGCCCAAATCAGAAGCTTTCTTT
V: TRBV25-1; size: NA; J: TRBJ2-3; D: NA; CDR3: CASSPGVTSTDTQYF; DNA: TGTGCCAGCAGCCCAGGGGTTACGAGCACAGATACGCAGTATTTT
V: TRBV27; size: NA; J: TRBJ2-5; D: TRBD1; CDR3: CASSSLGQGLPGTQYF; DNA: TGTGCCAGCAGTTCCTTGGGACAGGGCCTGCCCGGGACCCAGTACTTC
V: TRBV28; size: NA; J: TRBJ1-1; D: NA; CDR3: CASSFYSQGLYTEAFF; DNA: TGTGCCAGCAGTTTTTATTCTCAGGGTTTATACACTGAAGCTTTCTTT
V: TRBV28; size: NA; J: TRBJ2-7; D: TRBD2; CDR3: CASSFGLAGYEQYF; DNA: TGTGCCAGCAGTTTTGGACTAGCGGGATACGAGCAGTACTTC
V: TRBV25-1; size: NA; J: TRBJ1-1; D: TRBD1; CDR3: CASSWTGSMNTEAFF; DNA: TGTGCCAGCAGTTGGACAGGGAGTATGAACACTGAAGCTTTCTTT
V: TRBV10-3; size: few; J: TRBJ1-1; D: NA; CDR3: CAISPGLTEAFF; DNA: TGTGCCATCAGTCCAGGGTTAACTGAAGCTTTCTTT
V: TRBV28; size: NA; J: TRBJ2-7; D: NA; CDR3: CASSPRGTADYEQYF; DNA: TGTGCCAGCAGTCCCCGCGGGACAGCTGATTACGAGCAGTACTTC
V: TRBV18; size: NA; J: TRBJ1-2; D: NA; CDR3: CASSPSKGQTYGYTF; DNA: TGTGCCAGCTCCCCCAGTAAAGGACAGACTTATGGCTACACCTTC
V: TRBV28; size: NA; J: TRBJ1-2; D: NA; CDR3: CASSLGADGYTF; DNA: TGTGCCAGCAGTTTAGGGGCGGATGGCTACACCTTC
V: TRBV7-2; size: NA; J: TRBJ2-7; D: NA; CDR3: CASRRAETPYEQYF; DNA: TGTGCCAGCAGGCGGGCCGAGACTCCATACGAGCAGTACTTC
V: TRBV2; size: NA; J: TRBJ2-5; D: NA; CDR3: CASSVRDRREETQYF; DNA: TGTGCCAGCAGTGTCCGTGACAGGCGTGAGGAGACCCAGTACTTC
V: TRBV28; size: NA; J: TRBJ2-3; D: TRBD1; CDR3: CASSGQGSDTQYF; DNA: TGTGCCAGCAGTGGACAGGGTTCCGATACGCAGTATTTT
V: TRBV25-1; size: NA; J: TRBJ2-3; D: TRBD2; CDR3: CASSDRLAGGLNTQYF; DNA: TGTGCCAGCAGTGACCGACTAGCGGGAGGCCTTAATACGCAGTATTTT
V: TRBV5-1; size: NA; J: TRBJ2-1; D: TRBD2; CDR3: CASSFIGSGSNEQFF; DNA: TGCGCCAGCAGCTTTATAGGTAGCGGGAGCAATGAGCAGTTCTTC
V: TRBV19; size: many; J: TRBJ2-1; D: TRBD1; CDR3: CASSRDRFNEQFF; DNA: TGTGCCAGTAGTAGGGACAGATTCAATGAGCAGTTCTTC
V: TRBV5-4; size: NA; J: TRBJ1-2; D: TRBD1; CDR3: CASSLGSGQDYGYTF; DNA: TGTGCCAGCAGCTTGGGCTCCGGACAGGACTATGGCTACACCTTC
V: TRBV25-1; size: NA; J: TRBJ2-2; D: TRBD2; CDR3: CASRPSGTSGRNGELFF; DNA: TGTGCCAGCAGACCCTCCGGGACTAGCGGGAGAAACGGGGAGCTGTTTTTT
V: TRBV29-1; size: NA; J: TRBJ1-1; D: NA; CDR3: CSGAVSTGNTEAFF; DNA: TGCAGCGGCGCCGTATCGACAGGGAACACTGAAGCTTTCTTT
V: TRBV15; size: NA; J: TRBJ2-7; D: TRBD1; CDR3: CASAAGTGGSYEQYF; DNA: TGTGCCTCTGCGGCCGGGACAGGAGGCTCCTACGAGCAGTACTTC
V: TRBV27; size: NA; J: TRBJ2-7; D: NA; CDR3: CASSLRGPQASSGSYEQYF; DNA: TGTGCCAGCAGTTTAAGGGGCCCTCAGGCGTCCAGTGGGTCCTACGAGCAGTACTTC
V: TRBV5-4; size: NA; J: TRBJ1-1; D: TRBD1; CDR3: CASSPGQGKGAFF; DNA: TGTGCCAGCAGCCCGGGACAGGGGAAAGGAGCTTTCTTT
V: TRBV7-2; size: once; J: TRBJ2-7; D: NA; CDR3: CASSLGAGGNEQYF; DNA: TGTGCCAGCAGCTTAGGCGCGGGCGGTAACGAGCAGTACTTC
V: TRBV9; size: NA; J: TRBJ1-1; D: NA; CDR3: CASSVVGEATEAFF; DNA: TGTGCCAGCAGCGTAGTAGGGGAGGCCACTGAAGCTTTCTTT
V: TRBV5-4; size: NA; J: TRBJ2-4; D: NA; CDR3: CASSSDPGYSKNIQYF; DNA: TGTGCCAGCAGCAGCGACCCAGGGTATTCCAAAAACATTCAGTACTTC